A selection of T cell receptor beta chains follows, all from one sample in a study of cytomegalovirus exposure and HLA in healthy donors. The protocol was immunoSEQ multiplex PCR, while the TCRdb copy is restricted to in-frame clones and leaves out a portion. Counted here are 250,000 to 350,000 clones, 75% to 90% occurring once; the ten biggest clones make up over 1%. Sequenced material: PBMCs. These receptors originate from a woman aged 25 to 39 in good health and CMV-seropositive. The CDR3 runs from the conserved cysteine through the conserved F or W. The D gene is left open where the match is weak. For some rows the clone size is stated as once, few or many, or as a class when expanded; others skip it.

j_call clone_size v_call d_call cdr3_nt cdr3_aa
TRBJ1-1 NA TRBV7-9 NA TGTGCCAGTTACCCCGCGGGCAGGAACACTGAAGCTTTCTTT CASYPAGRNTEAFF
TRBJ1-2 few TRBV30 NA TGTGCCTTTCTGAAAGGGTGGAGGCTAGAGGGCTACACCTTC CAFLKGWRLEGYTF
TRBJ1-3 NA TRBV4-1 TRBD1 TGCGCCAGCAGCCAAGACTCGGACAGGGTGGCTGGAAACACCATATATTTT CASSQDSDRVAGNTIYF
TRBJ1-1 NA TRBV14 NA TGTGCCAGCAGCCAAGTAAAGGGTGAAGCTTTCTTT CASSQVKGEAFF
TRBJ1-5 NA TRBV4-3 NA TGCGCCAGCAGCCAAGATCGAGTGGGGTACCAGCCCCAGCATTTT CASSQDRVGYQPQHF
TRBJ2-1 NA TRBV7-2 NA TGTGCCAGCAGCCCAATCAACACGTGGGGTCGGGGCAATGAGCAGTTCTTC CASSPINTWGRGNEQFF
TRBJ2-7 few TRBV7-3 TRBD1 TGTGCCAGCAGCCCACAGGGGGCAAACGAGCAGTACTTC CASSPQGANEQYF
TRBJ2-7 NA TRBV6-1 TRBD1 TGTGCCAGCAGTGCGGGACAGGCGAGCTACGAGCAGTACTTC CASSAGQASYEQYF
TRBJ1-6 once TRBV30 NA TGTGCCTGGAGTGAAGCACAGGGCCGAACTAATTCACCCCTCCACTTT CAWSEAQGRTNSPLHF
TRBJ1-6 NA TRBV5-1 NA TGCGCCAGCAGCTTGGACCTACAAGGGGGATATTGGCCCCTCCACTTT CASSLDLQGGYWPLHF
TRBJ1-5 NA TRBV7-2 NA TGTGCCAGCAGCCCCGTTAGCAATCAGCCCCAGCATTTT CASSPVSNQPQHF
TRBJ2-7 NA TRBV6-1 NA TGTGCCAGCAGTGAAGGAGGGCAGGAGTCCTACGAGCAGTACTTC CASSEGGQESYEQYF
TRBJ2-7 NA TRBV11-3 TRBD1 TGTGCCAGCAGCACCACAGGGGGAACCTACGAGCAGTACTTC CASSTTGGTYEQYF